Listed below are T cell receptor beta chains from one sample, sequenced in a study of OX40 agonist ivuxolimab in advanced cancers. Here immunoSEQ multiplex PCR was the method, and the copy in TCRdb shows in-frame clones only, minus some. The table has about 68,000 clones, around nine tenths seen once; the top ten hold more than 2%. Here the sequenced sample was CD4+ or CD8+ T cells sorted from blood, taken in a trial of the OX40 agonist ivuxolimab. The receptors stem from an adult with an advanced solid tumor such as melanoma, head and neck, liver or kidney cancer. Each CDR3 is given with its conserved first and last residue. D genes are given only for firm matches.

D gene | V gene | CDR3 protein
- | TRBV9 | CASSPNRVVLNEQFF
- | TRBV4-2 | CASSQGSAGYNEQFF
TRBD2 | TRBV5-4 | CASSQAGTSEQYF
- | TRBV6-5 | CASSYGNSPLHF
- | TRBV2 | CASRVAGENTEAFF
- | TRBV5-1 | CASSTRRGPGELFF
- | TRBV19 | CASSIRLAKNIQYF
TRBD2 | TRBV19 | CASSTPGLAGNTDTQYF
TRBD2 | TRBV2 | CASSGGRGGAGTGELFF
TRBD1 | TRBV10-3 | CAISAGTGRNYEQYF
- | TRBV7-2 | CASSLGFGGQTYEQYF
- | TRBV6-5 | CASSVGLNTGELFF